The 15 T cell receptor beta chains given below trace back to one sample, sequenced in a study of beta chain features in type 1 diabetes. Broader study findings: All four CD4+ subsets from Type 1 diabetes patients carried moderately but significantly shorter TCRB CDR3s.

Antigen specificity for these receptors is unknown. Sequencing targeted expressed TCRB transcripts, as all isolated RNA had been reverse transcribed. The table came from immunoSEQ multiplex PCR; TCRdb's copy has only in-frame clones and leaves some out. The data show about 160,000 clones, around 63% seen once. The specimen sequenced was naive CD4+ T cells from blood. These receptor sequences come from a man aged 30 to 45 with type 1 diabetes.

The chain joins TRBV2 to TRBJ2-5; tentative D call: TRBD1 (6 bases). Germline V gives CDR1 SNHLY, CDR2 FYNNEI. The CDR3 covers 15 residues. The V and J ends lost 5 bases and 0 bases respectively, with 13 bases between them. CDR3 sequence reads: CASSLQTGYQETQYF. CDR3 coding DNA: TGTGCCAGCAGTCTTCAAACAGGGTACCAAGAGACCCAGTACTTC.

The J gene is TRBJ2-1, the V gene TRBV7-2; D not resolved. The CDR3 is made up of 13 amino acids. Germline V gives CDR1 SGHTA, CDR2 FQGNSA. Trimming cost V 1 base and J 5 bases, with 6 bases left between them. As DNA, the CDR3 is TGTGCCAGCAGCTTAGGGCGGCACAATGAGCAGTTCTTC. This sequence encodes CASSLGRHNEQFF. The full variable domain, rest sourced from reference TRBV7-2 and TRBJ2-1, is GAGVSQSPSNKVTEKGKDVELRCDPISGHTALYWYRQSLGQGLEFLIYFQGNSAPDKSGLPSDRFSAERTGGSVSTLTIQRTQQEDSAVYLCASSLGRHNEQFFGPGTRLTVL.

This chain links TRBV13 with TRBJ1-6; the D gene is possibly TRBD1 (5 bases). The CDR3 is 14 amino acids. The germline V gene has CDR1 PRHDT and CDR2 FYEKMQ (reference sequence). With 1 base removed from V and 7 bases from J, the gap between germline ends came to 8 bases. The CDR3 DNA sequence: TGTGCCAGCAGCTTAGCGGCAGGGAATTCACCCCTCCACTTT. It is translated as CASSLAAGNSPLHF.

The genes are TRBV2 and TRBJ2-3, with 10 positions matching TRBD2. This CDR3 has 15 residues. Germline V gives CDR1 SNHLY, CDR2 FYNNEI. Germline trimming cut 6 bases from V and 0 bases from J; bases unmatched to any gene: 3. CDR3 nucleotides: TGTGCCAGCAGCCCACTAGCGGGGAGCACAGATACGCAGTATTTT. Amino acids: CASSPLAGSTDTQYF.

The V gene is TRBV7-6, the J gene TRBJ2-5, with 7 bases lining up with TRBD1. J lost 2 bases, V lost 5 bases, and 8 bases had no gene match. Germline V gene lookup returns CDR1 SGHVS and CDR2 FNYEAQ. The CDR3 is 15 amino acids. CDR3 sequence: CASSGGPGGQETQYF. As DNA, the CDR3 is TGTGCCAGCAGCGGCGGCCCAGGGGGTCAAGAGACCCAGTACTTC.

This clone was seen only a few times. CDR3 protein: CASSLGGLASSYEQYF. The CDR3 DNA is TGTGCCAGCAGCTTAGGAGGACTAGCGAGTTCCTACGAGCAGTACTTC. The chain links TRBV7-2 to TRBJ2-7; 9 bases are shared with TRBD2. This CDR3 has 16 residues. The germline V gene has CDR1 SGHTA and CDR2 FQGNSA. Trimming took 1 base from V and 1 from J; bases not matched to a gene: 5.

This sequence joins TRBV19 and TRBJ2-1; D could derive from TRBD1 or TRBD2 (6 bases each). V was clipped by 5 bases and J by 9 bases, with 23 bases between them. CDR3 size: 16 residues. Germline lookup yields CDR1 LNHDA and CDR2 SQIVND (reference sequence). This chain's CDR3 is CASSVARGLGMGEQFF. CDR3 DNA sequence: TGTGCCAGTAGTGTCGCCCGGGGGCTAGGTATGGGTGAGCAGTTCTTC. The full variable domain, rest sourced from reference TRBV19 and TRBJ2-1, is DGGITQSPKYLFRKEGQNVTLSCEQNLNHDAMYWYRQDPGQGLRLIYYSQIVNDFQKGDIAEGYSVSREKKESFPLTVTSAQKNPTAFYLCASSVARGLGMGEQFFGPGTRLTVL.

CDR3 residues: CASSLQMGGTEAFF. The CDR3 DNA follows: TGTGCCAGCAGCTTACAGATGGGAGGGACTGAAGCTTTCTTT. This chain uses TRBV7-9 with TRBJ1-1; unclear D gene. From germline, CDR1 is SEHNR and CDR2 FQNEAQ (reference sequence). Trimming removed 2 bases from V and 5 bases from J, with 12 bases in between. The CDR3 loop spans 14 amino acids.

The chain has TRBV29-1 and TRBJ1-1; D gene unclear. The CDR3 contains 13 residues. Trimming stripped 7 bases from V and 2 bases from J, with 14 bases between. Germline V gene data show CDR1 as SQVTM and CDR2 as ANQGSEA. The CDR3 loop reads CSAGSGGNTEAFF. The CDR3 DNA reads TGCAGCGCCGGATCTGGCGGTAACACTGAAGCTTTCTTT.

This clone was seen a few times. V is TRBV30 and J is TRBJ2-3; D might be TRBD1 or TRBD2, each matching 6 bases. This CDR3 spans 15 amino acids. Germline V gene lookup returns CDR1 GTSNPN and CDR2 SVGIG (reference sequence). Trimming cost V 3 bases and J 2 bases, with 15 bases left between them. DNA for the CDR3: TGTGCCTGGAGCCGAGGGGGGCGAGACACAGATACGCAGTATTTT. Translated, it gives CAWSRGGRDTDTQYF.

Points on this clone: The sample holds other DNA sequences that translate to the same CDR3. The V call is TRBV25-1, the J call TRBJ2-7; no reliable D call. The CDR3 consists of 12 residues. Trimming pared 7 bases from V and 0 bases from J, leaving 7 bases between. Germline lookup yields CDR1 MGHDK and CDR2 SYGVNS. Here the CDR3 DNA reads TGTGCCAGCAACCAGGACTCCTACGAGCAGTACTTC. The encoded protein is CASNQDSYEQYF.

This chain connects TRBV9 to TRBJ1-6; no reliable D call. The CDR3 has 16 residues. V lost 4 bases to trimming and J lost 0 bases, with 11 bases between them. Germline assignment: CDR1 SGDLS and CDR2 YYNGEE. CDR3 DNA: TGTGCCAGCAGCCCAACACATAGCTCCTATAATTCACCCCTCCACTTT. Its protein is CASSPTHSSYNSPLHF.

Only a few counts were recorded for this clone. CDR3 in amino acids: CAWSRRGIEEKLFF. The CDR3 coding sequence is TGTGCCTGGAGTCGCCGGGGGATCGAAGAAAAACTGTTTTTT. The V gene is TRBV30, the J gene TRBJ1-4; maybe TRBD1 (5 bases). The germline CDR1 and CDR2 sequences are GTSNPN and SVGIG (reference sequence). Trimming cost V 2 bases and J 8 bases, with 15 bases left between them. This CDR3 region has 14 residues. The whole variable domain, remainder taken from reference TRBV30 and TRBJ1-4, is SQTIHQWPATLVQPVGSPLSLECTVEGTSNPNLYWYRQAAGRGLQLLFYSVGIGQISSEVPQNLSASRPQDRQFILSSKKLLLSDSGFYLCAWSRRGIEEKLFFGSGTQLSVL.

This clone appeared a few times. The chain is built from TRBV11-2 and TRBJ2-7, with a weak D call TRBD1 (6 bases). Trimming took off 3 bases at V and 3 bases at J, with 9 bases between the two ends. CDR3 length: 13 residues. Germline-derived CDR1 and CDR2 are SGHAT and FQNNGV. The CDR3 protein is CASSLGHDYEQYF. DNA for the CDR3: TGTGCCAGCAGCTTGGGACATGACTACGAGCAGTACTTC.

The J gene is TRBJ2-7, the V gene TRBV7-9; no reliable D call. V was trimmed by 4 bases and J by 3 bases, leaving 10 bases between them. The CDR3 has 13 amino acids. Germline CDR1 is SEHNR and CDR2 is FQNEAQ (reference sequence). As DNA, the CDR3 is TGTGCCAGCAGCTCCCATCAGAGCTACGAGCAGTACTTC. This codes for CASSSHQSYEQYF.